Presented here are 10 T cell receptor beta chains from one specimen sequenced in a study of cytotoxic CD8 clonotypes in ibrutinib-treated CLL. Assay: immunoSEQ multiplex PCR; the TCRdb copy retains only in-frame clones and omits some. Here the sample spans tens of thousands of clones, about three quarters being singletons. Sequenced material: PBMCs, taken after 24 months of ibrutinib treatment. The origin of the receptors is a human donor with chronic lymphocytic leukemia.

The CDR3 DNA reads as TGTGCCAGCTCACCACCCCGGGCTAGCAAGCAAGAGACCCAGTACTTC. Protein: CASSPPRASKQETQYF. This chain connects TRBV18 to TRBJ2-5; D is possibly TRBD2 (5 bases). Trimming stripped 0 bases from V and 2 bases from J, with 13 bases between. The CDR3 runs 16 residues. Germline V gene sequence: CDR1 KGHSH, CDR2 LQKENI.

V is TRBV5-1 and J is TRBJ2-7; 8 positions agree with TRBD2. Germline CDR1 and CDR2: SGHRS and YFSETQ. V gave up 0 bases and J gave up 6 bases; unmatched junction bases: 11. The CDR3 has 16 residues. The CDR3 DNA reads TGCGCCAGCAGCTTGGCTGGGCGGGGGGCCTTAACCGAGCAGTACTTC. It yields the protein CASSLAGRGALTEQYF.

The J gene is TRBJ1-2, the V gene TRBV6-1; D is uncertain. This CDR3 region has 13 residues. Deletions cut 4 bases from V and 3 bases from J, with 9 bases between. Looked up from germline, CDR1 is MNHNS and CDR2 is SASEGT. The CDR3, as DNA: TGTGCCAGCAGTGGCCCACCGGACTATGGCTACACCTTC. Amino acids: CASSGPPDYGYTF.

The gene calls are TRBV5-1 and TRBJ2-7; perhaps D is TRBD1 or TRBD2 (6 bases each). The CDR3 sequence is 16 residues long. The ends were cut back, 0 bases at V and 6 bases at J, with 19 bases in the middle. Germline CDR1 reads SGHRS; CDR2 reads YFSETQ. The CDR3 DNA reads as TGCGCCAGCAGCTTGGCAAGGACGGGGGCAGCCGCCGAGCAGTACTTC. Translated: CASSLARTGAAAEQYF.

This chain connects TRBV29-1 to TRBJ2-4; D is possibly TRBD1 (5 bases). Deletions cut 1 base from V and 6 bases from J, with 10 bases between. CDR1 is SQVTM, CDR2 ANQGSEA, per germline. There are 13 residues in the CDR3. The CDR3 DNA reads TGCAGCGTTGAAGTATCAGGGCTAAACATTCAGTACTTC. Protein sequence: CSVEVSGLNIQYF.

The rearrangement uses TRBV30 and TRBJ1-3; no firm D call. From germline, CDR1 is GTSNPN and CDR2 SVGIG (reference sequence). The CDR3 is 14 amino acids. Between the trimmed V and J ends, which lost 3 bases and 2 bases, there was a span of 11 bases. CDR3 residues: CAWRGPSPGNTIYF. In DNA form, the CDR3 reads TGTGCCTGGAGAGGACCATCTCCTGGAAACACCATATATTTT.

This chain links TRBV6-5 with TRBJ1-2, with 8 bases that match TRBD1. V shed 5 bases and J 6 bases; nucleotides not matched to a gene: 11. The CDR3 consists of 15 residues. Germline CDR1 reads MNHEY; CDR2 reads SVGAGI. The CDR3 DNA reads as TGTGCCAGCAGTACCCGGACAGGGTTGGCGAATGGCTACACCTTC. As protein: CASSTRTGLANGYTF.

This clone was detected only a few times. The V gene is TRBV10-2, the J gene TRBJ1-1, with a tentative D call TRBD1 (5 bases). CDR1 and CDR2 (germline): WSHSY, SAAADI. This CDR3 is built from 13 residues. With 9 bases removed from V and 5 bases from J, the gap between germline ends came to 16 bases. The CDR3 loop is CASHQGGETEAFF. CDR3 coding DNA: TGCGCCAGTCATCAGGGAGGGGAGACTGAAGCTTTCTTT.

This clone turned up a few times. The chain combines TRBV28 with TRBJ1-3; no reliable D call. Germline values: CDR1 MDHEN, CDR2 SYDVKM. The CDR3 sequence is 16 residues long. V lost 1 base and J lost 4, with 14 bases in between. The CDR3 spells CASSLSGGLGGNTIYF. The CDR3 nucleotides read TGTGCCAGCAGTTTATCAGGAGGGTTGGGCGGAAACACCATATATTTT.

Ten or more counts support this clone. The chain recombines TRBV27 with TRBJ2-7; 7 bases fit TRBD1. The CDR3 totals 14 residues. CDR1 MNHEY and CDR2 SMNVEV come from the germline V gene (reference sequence). V trimming: 8 bases; J trimming: 0 bases; junction bases outside the gene matches: 7. DNA for the CDR3: TGTGCCAGCGGGGGACAGTCGAGCTCCTACGAGCAGTACTTC. Protein: CASGGQSSSYEQYF.